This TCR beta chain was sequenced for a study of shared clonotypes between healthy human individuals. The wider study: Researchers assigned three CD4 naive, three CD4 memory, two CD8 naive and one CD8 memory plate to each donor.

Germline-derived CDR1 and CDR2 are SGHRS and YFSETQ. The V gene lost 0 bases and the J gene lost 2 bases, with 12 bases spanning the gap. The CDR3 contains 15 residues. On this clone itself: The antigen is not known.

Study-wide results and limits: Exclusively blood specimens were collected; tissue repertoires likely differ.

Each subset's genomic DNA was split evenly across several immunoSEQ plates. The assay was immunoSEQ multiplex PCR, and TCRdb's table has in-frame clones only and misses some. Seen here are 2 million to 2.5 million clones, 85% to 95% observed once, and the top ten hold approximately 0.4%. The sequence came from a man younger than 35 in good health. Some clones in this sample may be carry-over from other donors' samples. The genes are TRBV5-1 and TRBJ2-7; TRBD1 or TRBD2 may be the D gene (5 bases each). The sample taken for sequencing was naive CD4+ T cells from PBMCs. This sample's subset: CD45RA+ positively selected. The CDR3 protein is CASSLGGAQTYEQYF. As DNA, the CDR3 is TGCGCCAGCAGCTTGGGAGGGGCGCAAACCTACGAGCAGTACTTC.